This is a list of T cell receptor beta chains from one sample in a study of cytomegalovirus exposure and HLA in healthy donors. Repertoires were generated with immunoSEQ multiplex PCR, while TCRdb's copy carries only in-frame clones and drops some. The sample has almost 200,000 clones, 65% to 90% seen once. The sample taken for sequencing was PBMCs. Receptor source: a woman in her forties or fifties in good health and CMV-seronegative. Both conserved end residues are trimmed from each CDR3. The D gene is left open where the match is weak. Clone size is stated in some rows and not others, as once, few, many or a class when expanded.

v_call: TRBV6-5
clone_size: -
d_call: TRBD1
cdr3_aa: ASSFQGARYEQY

v_call: TRBV7-2
clone_size: -
d_call: -
cdr3_aa: ASSPTPDSSYEQY

v_call: TRBV27
clone_size: -
d_call: -
cdr3_aa: ASSKERTTNYGYT

v_call: TRBV11-3
clone_size: -
d_call: -
cdr3_aa: ASSPNPHSGSYNEQF

v_call: TRBV9
clone_size: -
d_call: -
cdr3_aa: ASSVDWGEETQY

v_call: TRBV10-1
clone_size: few
d_call: TRBD1
cdr3_aa: ASSQGEQPQH

v_call: TRBV5-1
clone_size: -
d_call: TRBD1
cdr3_aa: ASSRDSEYGELF

v_call: TRBV6-5
clone_size: -
d_call: -
cdr3_aa: ASSYSRQSGYGYT

v_call: TRBV9
clone_size: -
d_call: TRBD1
cdr3_aa: ASSESGQGYEQY

v_call: TRBV5-6
clone_size: -
d_call: -
cdr3_aa: ASGRAVGIDTEAF

v_call: TRBV28
clone_size: -
d_call: -
cdr3_aa: ASSLGEVEGYT

v_call: TRBV2
clone_size: -
d_call: TRBD2
cdr3_aa: ASSDPGTSGRGDPYEQY

v_call: TRBV19
clone_size: once
d_call: TRBD1
cdr3_aa: ASSRDRENTEAF

v_call: TRBV5-1
clone_size: few
d_call: -
cdr3_aa: ASSSGRYEQF

v_call: TRBV13
clone_size: -
d_call: -
cdr3_aa: ASSLGDFGEQY

v_call: TRBV27
clone_size: -
d_call: -
cdr3_aa: ASSLSASYEQY

v_call: TRBV7-9
clone_size: -
d_call: -
cdr3_aa: ASSLQGRYEQY

v_call: TRBV28
clone_size: -
d_call: -
cdr3_aa: ASTLRGVTEAF

v_call: TRBV19
clone_size: -
d_call: TRBD1
cdr3_aa: ASAPGQGYEQY

v_call: TRBV28
clone_size: -
d_call: -
cdr3_aa: ASSLFLGSYEQY

v_call: TRBV11-2
clone_size: -
d_call: TRBD1
cdr3_aa: ASRSPGTGDYGYT

v_call: TRBV5-6
clone_size: -
d_call: -
cdr3_aa: ASSSTGDGTQPQH

v_call: TRBV5-4
clone_size: -
d_call: -
cdr3_aa: ASSLDGSGVGETQY

v_call: TRBV29-1
clone_size: -
d_call: TRBD1
cdr3_aa: SVSGQGVAYEQY

v_call: TRBV29-1
clone_size: -
d_call: -
cdr3_aa: SVATVLEGGTEAF

v_call: TRBV11-2
clone_size: few
d_call: -
cdr3_aa: ASSSGLHNSPLH

v_call: TRBV7-6
clone_size: -
d_call: -
cdr3_aa: ASSSGLGGWRETQY

v_call: TRBV5-6
clone_size: once
d_call: -
cdr3_aa: ASSLKGRDITDTQY

v_call: TRBV18
clone_size: -
d_call: TRBD2
cdr3_aa: ASSRTSGTSLSYEQY

v_call: TRBV2
clone_size: -
d_call: TRBD1
cdr3_aa: ASKRRRQGSLAKNIQY

v_call: TRBV18
clone_size: -
d_call: -
cdr3_aa: ASSQTGRSYEQY

v_call: TRBV6-1
clone_size: -
d_call: TRBD2
cdr3_aa: ASSRGLADSNEQF

v_call: TRBV5-1
clone_size: -
d_call: -
cdr3_aa: ASSFLDFSGAEAF

v_call: TRBV11-2
clone_size: -
d_call: TRBD2
cdr3_aa: ASSLEASGTPADTQY

v_call: TRBV19
clone_size: -
d_call: TRBD1
cdr3_aa: ASSLGQGGTGELF

v_call: TRBV28
clone_size: once
d_call: -
cdr3_aa: ASIPRQVDGYT

v_call: TRBV14
clone_size: -
d_call: TRBD2
cdr3_aa: ASSLLAGTVDTQY

v_call: TRBV20-1
clone_size: -
d_call: -
cdr3_aa: SASSGTEAF

v_call: TRBV30
clone_size: -
d_call: TRBD1
cdr3_aa: AWSVLYGTGNTEAF

v_call: TRBV27
clone_size: -
d_call: TRBD2
cdr3_aa: ASSLKGLAGEYEQY

v_call: TRBV27
clone_size: -
d_call: TRBD2
cdr3_aa: ASSLGHGTSGPSTDTQY

v_call: TRBV5-4
clone_size: once
d_call: -
cdr3_aa: ASSELVGPYEQY

v_call: TRBV19
clone_size: -
d_call: TRBD1
cdr3_aa: ASKMRDSVVGSGNTIY

v_call: TRBV11-2
clone_size: -
d_call: -
cdr3_aa: ASRAETQY

v_call: TRBV28
clone_size: -
d_call: TRBD1
cdr3_aa: ASSRDRIEAF

v_call: TRBV5-6
clone_size: -
d_call: TRBD1
cdr3_aa: ASSLVGTGSYEQY

v_call: TRBV7-9
clone_size: -
d_call: TRBD1
cdr3_aa: ASSPSQGARNEQY

v_call: TRBV2
clone_size: -
d_call: TRBD1
cdr3_aa: ASRAEQGINYGYT

v_call: TRBV2
clone_size: -
d_call: -
cdr3_aa: ASSPETSTARKTQY

v_call: TRBV7-2
clone_size: -
d_call: -
cdr3_aa: ASSSGRLNTEAF